This T cell receptor beta chain comes out of a study of T cell responses to AZD1222 COVID-19 vaccine. Produced via immunoSEQ multiplex PCR; TCRdb's table is partial and in-frame only. The sample records approximately 110,000 clones, roughly 91% being singletons. Unmatched junction bases numbered 8, after V lost 3 bases and J lost 4 bases. CDR1 DFQATT and CDR2 SNEGSKA come from the germline V gene (reference sequence). The CDR3 contains 14 residues. The receptor was derived from an adult in good health. V and J are TRBV20-1 and TRBJ2-7, with 8 bases matching TRBD1. Specimen: peripheral blood, collected on day 0 of AZD1222 vaccination. CDR3 sequence reads: CSASPRDRIYEQYF. The CDR3 bases are TGCAGTGCTAGTCCTCGGGACAGGATATACGAGCAGTACTTC.